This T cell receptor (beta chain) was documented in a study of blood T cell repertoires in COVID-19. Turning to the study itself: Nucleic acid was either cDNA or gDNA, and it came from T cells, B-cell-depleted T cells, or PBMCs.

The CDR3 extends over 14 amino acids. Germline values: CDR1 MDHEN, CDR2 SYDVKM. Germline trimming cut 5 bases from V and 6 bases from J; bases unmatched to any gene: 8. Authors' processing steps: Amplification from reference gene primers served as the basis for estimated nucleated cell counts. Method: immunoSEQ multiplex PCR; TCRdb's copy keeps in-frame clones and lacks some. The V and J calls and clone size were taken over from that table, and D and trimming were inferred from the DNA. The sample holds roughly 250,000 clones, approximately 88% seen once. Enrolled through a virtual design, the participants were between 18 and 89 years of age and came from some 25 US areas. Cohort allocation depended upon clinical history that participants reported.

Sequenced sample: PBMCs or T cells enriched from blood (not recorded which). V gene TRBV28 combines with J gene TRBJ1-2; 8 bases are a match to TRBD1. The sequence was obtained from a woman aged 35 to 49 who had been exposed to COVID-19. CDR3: CASSHEPGQDGYTF. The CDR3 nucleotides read TGTGCCAGCAGTCATGAGCCGGGACAGGATGGCTACACCTTC.